The 31 T cell receptor beta chains given below trace back to one sample, sequenced in a study of cytomegalovirus exposure and HLA in healthy donors. The PCR contained 60 Vbeta and 13 Jbeta primers. This table comes from immunoSEQ multiplex PCR, and its TCRdb copy is limited to in-frame clones, with some not included. The sample has 80,000 to 100,000 clones, around 72% seen once; the top ten hold approximately 10%. The sequencing input was PBMCs. These receptors were collected from a young man in good health and CMV-seropositive.

This clone was recorded once. The CDR3 region is CASSQIPSGTDTQYF. Here the CDR3 DNA reads TGCGCCAGCAGCCAGATCCCCTCAGGCACAGATACGCAGTATTTT. This chain uses TRBV4-1 with TRBJ2-3; D not certain. The V and J ends lost 3 bases and 1 base respectively, with 11 bases between them. This CDR3 has 15 amino acids. The germline V gene has CDR1 MGHRA and CDR2 YSYEKL.

The chain uses TRBV7-3 and TRBJ2-3, with 9 bases matching TRBD2. The CDR3 covers 14 residues. V was clipped by 2 bases and J by 8 bases; unmatched bases: 5. Germline lookup yields CDR1 SGHTA and CDR2 FQGTGA. The CDR3 sequence: CASSLSELAGTQYF. CDR3 coding DNA: TGTGCCAGCAGCTTATCGGAACTAGCGGGTACGCAGTATTTT.

The chain has TRBV5-1 and TRBJ1-6; D possibly corresponds to TRBD1 (6 bases). Trimming removed 0 bases at V and 8 bases at J, with 12 bases between. Germline V gene sequence: CDR1 SGHRS, CDR2 YFSETQ. The CDR3 consists of 15 residues. CDR3 sequence (DNA): TGCGCCAGCAGCTTGGGCGGGGGGCCGGATTCACCCCTCCACTTT. Its protein is CASSLGGGPDSPLHF.

A few counts support this clone. V gene TRBV5-8 combines with J gene TRBJ2-6; D possibly corresponds to TRBD1 (6 bases). CDR1 and CDR2 from the germline V gene are SGHTS and YDEGEE. This CDR3 region has 16 residues. The ends were cut back, 3 bases at V and 4 bases at J, with 14 bases in the middle. CDR3 sequence reads: CASSYNRVAGANVLTF. The CDR3, as DNA: TGTGCCAGCAGCTACAACAGGGTCGCCGGGGCCAACGTCCTGACTTTC.

The V call is TRBV28, the J call TRBJ1-6, with D unclear. This CDR3 spans 15 amino acids. Germline values: CDR1 MDHEN, CDR2 SYDVKM. V lost 3 bases to trimming and J lost 6 bases, with 12 bases between them. The DNA of the CDR3 is TGTGCCAGCAGTTTGCGAGAGGCCGTTAATTCACCCCTCCACTTT. This codes for CASSLREAVNSPLHF.

This clone was counted a few times. The chain employs TRBV27 and TRBJ2-7, with D tentatively TRBD2 (6 bases). V lost 6 bases and J lost 2, with 14 bases in between. The germline V gene has CDR1 MNHEY and CDR2 SMNVEV (reference sequence). CDR3 length: 14 residues. The CDR3 coding sequence is TGTGCCAGCAGCTCCTCCCCGGGGGCCTACGAGCAGTACTTC. It encodes CASSSSPGAYEQYF.

The gene calls are TRBV9 and TRBJ1-6; D is unresolved. The length of the CDR3 is 13 residues. The V and J ends lost 0 bases and 7 bases respectively, with 5 bases between them. CDR1 SGDLS and CDR2 YYNGEE come from the germline V gene. The CDR3 nucleotides read TGTGCCAGCAGCGTAGACAGCAATTCACCCCTCCACTTT. It is translated as CASSVDSNSPLHF.

The chain uses TRBV15 and TRBJ2-5; the match to TRBD1 covers 11 bases. Germline CDR1 is LNHNV and CDR2 is YYDKDF (reference sequence). This CDR3 region has 16 residues. The ends lost 5 bases at V and 5 bases at J; junction bases unmatched: 10. CDR3 amino acids: CATSAWDRGVGETQYF. CDR3 bases: TGTGCCACCAGCGCGTGGGACAGGGGGGTAGGGGAGACCCAGTACTTC.

This rearrangement joins TRBV30 to TRBJ2-3; 10 nucleotides match TRBD2. V was clipped by 3 bases and J by 4 bases; unmatched bases: 7. Germline loops: CDR1 GTSNPN, CDR2 SVGIG (reference sequence). CDR3 length equals 15 residues. The CDR3 nucleotides read TGTGCCTGGAGACTAGGACTAGCGGACCCAGATACGCAGTATTTT. The encoded protein is CAWRLGLADPDTQYF.

Only a few counts were recorded for this clone. The J gene is TRBJ2-2, the V gene TRBV7-8; TRBD2 is a possible D gene (7 bases). The CDR3 is 17 residues long. Germline-derived CDR1 and CDR2 are SGHVS and FQNEAQ. Trimming took off 0 bases at V and 1 base at J, with 12 bases between the two ends. CDR3 nucleotides: TGTGCCAGCAGCTTAGCGGGGGGGCCCCTGAACACCGGGGAGCTGTTTTTT. The encoded protein is CASSLAGGPLNTGELFF.

The J gene is TRBJ2-4, the V gene TRBV7-8; no firm D call. The CDR3 runs to 13 residues. V was cut by 1 base and J by 4 bases, with 5 bases left in between. From germline, CDR1 is SGHVS and CDR2 FQNEAQ. Here the CDR3 reads CASSLDRKNIQYF. CDR3 nucleotide sequence: TGTGCCAGCAGCTTAGATAGAAAAAACATTCAGTACTTC.

Here the CDR3 DNA reads TGTGCCAGCAGTGTTTTTACTATCCAACCCACAGATACGCAGTATTTT. It translates to CASSVFTIQPTDTQYF. The chain joins TRBV6-1 to TRBJ2-3, with D unresolved. V dropped 4 bases and J dropped 2 bases, with 16 bases sitting between them. CDR3 length: 16 residues. CDR1 is MNHNS and CDR2 is SASEGT in the germline V gene.

The chain links TRBV7-6 to TRBJ2-7, with a tentative D call TRBD1 (5 bases). The CDR3 has 15 amino acids. Germline V lookup: CDR1 SGHVS, CDR2 FNYEAQ. V lost 3 bases, J lost 3 bases, and 15 bases lay in between. The CDR3 DNA follows: TGTGCCAGCAGCTTTAGGGCAGGGCAGAACTACGAGCAGTACTTC. It codes for CASSFRAGQNYEQYF.

This chain uses TRBV29-1 with TRBJ2-5; tentatively, D is TRBD2 (5 bases). The DNA end lines up better with TRBJ2-7; the J call may be wrong. Germline lookup yields CDR1 SQVTM and CDR2 ANQGSEA. The CDR3 extends over 12 amino acids. The CDR3 loop is CSVELAKYEQYF. The CDR3 nucleotides read TGCAGCGTTGAACTAGCAAAGTACGAGCAGTACTTC.

This clone was observed a handful of times. The chain combines TRBV6-1 with TRBJ1-5; no definite D call. Trimming pared 7 bases from V and 0 bases from J, leaving 10 bases between. This CDR3 comprises 14 residues. The germline V gene encodes CDR1 MNHNS and CDR2 SASEGT. This CDR3 reads CASTLQYSNQPQHF. CDR3 nucleotide sequence: TGTGCCAGCACATTACAGTATAGCAATCAGCCCCAGCATTTT.

This clone occurred once. The rearrangement links TRBV29-1 to TRBJ1-1, with D maybe TRBD1 (6 bases). Germline V gene data show CDR1 as SQVTM and CDR2 as ANQGSEA. V was cut by 3 bases and J by 0 bases, with 8 bases left in between. The CDR3 has 13 amino acids. CDR3 region: CSVDGGLNTEAFF. DNA of the CDR3: TGCAGCGTTGATGGGGGCCTGAACACTGAAGCTTTCTTT.

V is TRBV2 and J is TRBJ1-5; tentative D call: TRBD1 (5 bases). The V and J ends lost 6 bases and 4 bases respectively, with 13 bases between them. This CDR3 has 14 amino acids. CDR1 is SNHLY, CDR2 FYNNEI, per germline. The CDR3 region is CASRGPTVNQPQHF. Here the CDR3 DNA reads TGTGCCAGCAGGGGTCCGACAGTAAATCAGCCCCAGCATTTT. The whole variable domain, remainder taken from reference TRBV2 and TRBJ1-5, is EPEVTQTPSHQVTQMGQEVILRCVPISNHLYFYWYRQILGQKVEFLVSFYNNEISEKSEIFDDQFSVERPDGSNFTLKIRSTKLEDSAMYFCASRGPTVNQPQHFGDGTRLSIL.

This clone was seen once. The rearrangement uses TRBV6-6 and TRBJ2-7; 9 nucleotides line up with TRBD1. Losses at the gene ends were 4 bases for V and 1 base for J; bases not matched to a gene: 5. CDR1 is MNHNY and CDR2 is SVGAGI in the germline V gene (reference sequence). The CDR3 is 15 amino acids. The CDR3 coding sequence is TGTGCCAGCAGTTTTACAGGGGGCTCTTCCTACGAGCAGTACTTC. Amino acids: CASSFTGGSSYEQYF.

The chain combines TRBV6-1 with TRBJ1-1; D may be TRBD1 (5 bases). The CDR3 totals 13 residues. Germline loops: CDR1 MNHNS, CDR2 SASEGT. The ends were cut back, 1 base at V and 7 bases at J, with 10 bases in the middle. CDR3 in amino acids: CASSEGTPDEAFF. The CDR3 nucleotides read TGTGCCAGCAGTGAAGGGACACCCGATGAAGCTTTCTTT.

The rearrangement uses TRBV27 and TRBJ1-5, with D unclear. The V gene's germline CDR1 is MNHEY and CDR2 SMNVEV (reference sequence). The CDR3 sequence is 13 residues long. V was cut by 4 bases and J by 0 bases, with 4 bases left in between. CDR3 sequence: CASSSYSNQPQHF. In DNA form, the CDR3 reads TGTGCCAGCAGTTCCTATAGCAATCAGCCCCAGCATTTT.

V is TRBV6-1 and J is TRBJ2-3; D perhaps matches TRBD2 (5 bases). The CDR3 has 13 residues. Trimming took 7 bases from V and 3 from J, leaving 11 bases between them. Germline-derived CDR1 and CDR2 are MNHNS and SASEGT. The CDR3 is CASNPPGTDTQYF. The DNA for the CDR3 is TGTGCCAGCAACCCCCCGGGAACAGATACGCAGTATTTT.

V is TRBV5-1 and J is TRBJ1-2; 8 bases align to TRBD1. The length of the CDR3 is 15 residues. CDR1 is SGHRS and CDR2 is YFSETQ in the germline V gene. V trimming: 0 bases; J trimming: 1 base; junction bases outside the gene matches: 2. CDR3 amino acids: CASSLAGGDNYGYTF. The CDR3 bases are TGCGCCAGCAGCTTGGCAGGGGGCGATAACTATGGCTACACCTTC.

The rearrangement joins TRBV5-8 to TRBJ1-1, with D possibly matching TRBD1 (6 bases). This CDR3 spans 13 amino acids. Germline V gene sequence: CDR1 SGHTS, CDR2 YDEGEE. Trimming cost V 6 bases and J 4 bases, with 13 bases left between them. CDR3 DNA: TGTGCCAGCATCGGGGGGCGGACCACTGAAGCTTTCTTT. Protein product: CASIGGRTTEAFF.

V and J are TRBV12-5 and TRBJ2-5, with a possible D match to TRBD2 (6 bases). Germline CDR1 is LGHNT and CDR2 is FRNRAP. The CDR3 runs to 14 residues. V lost 6 bases and J lost 1, with 12 bases in between. The CDR3 spells CASGVGGTQETQYF. CDR3 nucleotide sequence: TGTGCTAGTGGAGTGGGGGGTACCCAAGAGACCCAGTACTTC.

This rearrangement joins TRBV7-4 to TRBJ2-5, with D tentatively TRBD1 (5 bases). The germline gives CDR1 SGHVT, CDR2 SQSDAQ. This CDR3 is 14 amino acids long. V lost 5 bases to trimming and J lost 3 bases, with 13 bases between them. The CDR3 loop reads CASSPRSGKETQYF. The CDR3 coding sequence is TGTGCCAGCAGCCCTCGCTCAGGGAAAGAGACCCAGTACTTC.

The CDR3 region is CASSSPGGEQYF. The CDR3 nucleotides are TGTGCCAGCAGTTCACCAGGGGGAGAGCAGTACTTC. The rearrangement links TRBV27 to TRBJ2-5, with TRBD1 matching 7 bases. V shed 4 bases, J shed 11 bases, and the junction held 7 bases outside the gene matches. The length of the CDR3 is 12 residues. Germline loops: CDR1 MNHEY, CDR2 SMNVEV (reference sequence).

This sequence joins TRBV5-4 and TRBJ2-5, with 12 bases that match TRBD2. The CDR3 spans 16 residues. Germline V lookup: CDR1 SGHNT, CDR2 YYREEE (reference sequence). The V and J ends lost 4 bases and 0 bases, in that order; junction bases with no gene match: 4. In nucleotides, the CDR3 is TGTGCCAGCAGCCGTGGACTAGCGGGGTACCAAGAGACCCAGTACTTC. This codes for CASSRGLAGYQETQYF. The full variable domain, its missing parts supplied by reference TRBV5-4 and TRBJ2-5, is ETGVTQSPTHLIKTRGQQVTLRCSSQSGHNTVSWYQQALGQGPQFIFQYYREEENGRGNFPPRFSGLQFPNYSSELNVNALELDDSALYLCASSRGLAGYQETQYFGPGTRLLVL.

The chain combines TRBV5-4 with TRBJ2-2; TRBD2 matches 12 bases. The trim removed 7 bases at V and 0 bases at J, leaving 7 bases unmatched. Looked up from germline, CDR1 is SGHNT and CDR2 is YYREEE (reference sequence). The CDR3 is 17 amino acids. CDR3 sequence (DNA): TGTGCCAGCTACCCGACTAGCGGGGGACCGAACACCGGGGAGCTGTTTTTT. The encoded protein is CASYPTSGGPNTGELFF.

The chain uses TRBV7-3 and TRBJ2-3; weak D call: TRBD2 (5 bases). This CDR3 spans 16 amino acids. The germline V gene encodes CDR1 SGHTA and CDR2 FQGTGA. Trimming took 2 bases from V and 4 from J, leaving 16 bases between them. The CDR3 DNA follows: TGTGCCAGCAGCTTATTTGGGCTAGCCAGCCCAGATACGCAGTATTTT. This sequence encodes CASSLFGLASPDTQYF.

The chain recombines TRBV6-1 with TRBJ2-1; D perhaps matches TRBD2 (5 bases). The CDR3 sequence is 14 residues long. The germline V and J ends were trimmed by 3 bases and 4 bases, with 10 bases remaining between them. The germline gives CDR1 MNHNS, CDR2 SASEGT. CDR3 nucleotides: TGTGCCAGCAGTGACGGACGGGATTACAATGAGCAGTTCTTC. Translated: CASSDGRDYNEQFF.

This clone was observed a handful of times. This chain joins TRBV15 and TRBJ1-6, with a tentative D call TRBD1 (5 bases). Trimming took off 0 bases at V and 9 bases at J, with 12 bases between the two ends. CDR3 length: 15 residues. Germline V CDR1 and CDR2: LNHNV, YYDKDF (reference sequence). CDR3 DNA sequence: TGTGCCACCAGCAGAGATCCAGACAGTTCTTCACCCCTCCACTTT. Translation gives CATSRDPDSSSPLHF.